A selection of T cell receptor beta chains follows, all from one sample in a study of OX40 agonist ivuxolimab in advanced cancers. This table comes from immunoSEQ multiplex PCR, and its TCRdb copy is limited to in-frame clones, with some not included. In the table there are around 140,000 clones, approximately 94% of which are singletons. The sample here was CD4+ or CD8+ T cells sorted from blood, taken in a trial of the OX40 agonist ivuxolimab. These receptor sequences come from an adult with an advanced solid tumor such as melanoma, head and neck, liver or kidney cancer. Each CDR3 is given with its conserved first and last residue. Each record gives: J gene, D gene, clone size, V gene, CDR3 DNA, CDR3 protein. D genes are given only for firm matches. Not every row has a clone size; where given, it reads once, few, many or a size class.

TRBJ2-7 NA NA TRBV28 TGTGCCAGTCGGCGGGGACAGAACTACGAGCAGTACTTC CASRRGQNYEQYF
TRBJ2-3 NA NA TRBV6-4 TGTGCCAGCAGTGAACTAGCTAGCACAGATACGCAGTATTTT CASSELASTDTQYF
TRBJ1-1 NA NA TRBV11-2 TGTGCCAGCAGCCCCCCAGGGAACACTGAAGCTTTCTTT CASSPPGNTEAFF
TRBJ1-2 NA NA TRBV4-3 TGCGCCAGCAGCCAAGATTACCCTGGGACATCTACTTGGAACTATGGCTACACCTTC CASSQDYPGTSTWNYGYTF
TRBJ2-7 TRBD2 NA TRBV9 TGTGCCAGCAGCGTAGCCCCCCTAGCGGGGGGATACGAGCAGTACTTC CASSVAPLAGGYEQYF
TRBJ2-7 NA once TRBV28 TGTGCCAGCACGGCAGCTCCCATCAATTCCTACGAGCAGTACTTC CASTAAPINSYEQYF
TRBJ2-7 NA NA TRBV9 TGTGCCAGCAGCGTAGAAGACGGATCAATCGGGCAGTACTTC CASSVEDGSIGQYF
TRBJ1-2 NA NA TRBV19 TGTGCCAGTACTCCCTCCGGGAACAGCTATGGCTACACCTTC CASTPSGNSYGYTF
TRBJ1-1 NA NA TRBV4-3 TGCGCCAGCAGCCAAGATAGGCTTCGGGGGAACACTGAAGCTTTCTTT CASSQDRLRGNTEAFF
TRBJ2-5 NA NA TRBV5-1 TGCGCCAGCAGCTTGGTCCAAGAGACCCAGTACTTC CASSLVQETQYF
TRBJ1-4 TRBD1 NA TRBV7-9 TGTGCCAGCAGCCCAGAGGACAGGGCGGAAAAACTGTTTTTT CASSPEDRAEKLFF
TRBJ1-3 NA NA TRBV6-5 TGTGCCAGCAGTTACTCCTTCCCCCGCGGCGGAAACACCATATATTTT CASSYSFPRGGNTIYF
TRBJ1-3 NA NA TRBV10-1 TGCGCCAGCAGTGATGGGATTGGAAACACCATATATTTT CASSDGIGNTIYF
TRBJ2-2 TRBD2 NA TRBV4-1 TGCGCCAGCAGCCGAGAGGGGAGGGGTTCCGGGGAGCTGTTTTTT CASSREGRGSGELFF
TRBJ1-3 NA NA TRBV9 TGTGCCAGCAGCCCCGATCAGCTTCCTTCGGGCACCATATATTTT CASSPDQLPSGTIYF
TRBJ1-1 NA NA TRBV6-6 TGTGCCAGCAGTTACTTATCGACGGTGGGCACTGAAGCTTTCTTT CASSYLSTVGTEAFF
TRBJ2-5 NA NA TRBV2 TGTGCCAGCAACGGAGGGTCCAACAGAAGGCAGACCCAGTACTTC CASNGGSNRRQTQYF
TRBJ1-6 TRBD1 NA TRBV7-8 TGTGCCAGCAGCGCCTCACAGGGGTGGGATTCACCCCTCCACTTT CASSASQGWDSPLHF
TRBJ2-2 TRBD1 NA TRBV9 TGTGCCAGCAGCGCATCCGGGACAGGGGTGATCGGGGAGCTGTTTTTT CASSASGTGVIGELFF
TRBJ1-1 NA NA TRBV6-6 TGTGCCAGCAGCCGGACAGACTTGAACACTGAAGCTTTCTTT CASSRTDLNTEAFF
TRBJ1-6 NA few TRBV4-2 TGTGCCAGCAGCCTCGGGGTACCCAGGGGCATAAATTCACCCCTCCACTTT CASSLGVPRGINSPLHF
TRBJ1-5 NA NA TRBV9 TGTGCCAGCAGCGCGTCAGGCTCACAGCCCCAGCATTTT CASSASGSQPQHF
TRBJ2-5 NA NA TRBV6-6 TGTGCCAGCAGTTCCCCATATGAGGGAATAGAGACCCAGTACTTC CASSSPYEGIETQYF
TRBJ1-1 TRBD1 NA TRBV6-5 TGTGCCAGCAGTTACGCGGGACAGATGAACACTGAAGCTTTCTTT CASSYAGQMNTEAFF
TRBJ2-2 NA NA TRBV4-1 TGCGCCAGCAGCCCCCCGGGGGCCGGCAGGGGGGAGCTGTTTTTT CASSPPGAGRGELFF
TRBJ1-5 TRBD1 NA TRBV6-5 TGTGCCAGCAGAAAGACAGGGGGCAATCAGCCCCAGCATTTT CASRKTGGNQPQHF
TRBJ2-1 TRBD1 NA TRBV5-1 TGCGCCAGCAGCCCCCCAGGGGGCCGCTACAATGAGCAGTTCTTC CASSPPGGRYNEQFF
TRBJ2-1 NA NA TRBV18 TGTGCCAGCTCACCACCGGAGGCGGCCACCTACAATGAGCAGTTCTTC CASSPPEAATYNEQFF
TRBJ2-3 NA NA TRBV6-5 TGTGCCAGCAGTTACTCCGGCAGGTCCACAGATACGCAGTATTTT CASSYSGRSTDTQYF
TRBJ2-3 TRBD2 once TRBV5-1 TGCGCCAGCAGCTTGGGGGCTAGCGGGACGAGCACAGATACGCAGTATTTT CASSLGASGTSTDTQYF
TRBJ1-2 TRBD1 few TRBV6-1 TGTGCCAGCAGAGACCCAGGGGGCGCCGTCTATGGCTACACCTTC CASRDPGGAVYGYTF
TRBJ1-1 TRBD1 NA TRBV7-8 TGTGCCAGCTCCCTACAGGGGATTACTGAAGCTTTCTTT CASSLQGITEAFF
TRBJ2-3 NA NA TRBV18 TGTGCCAGCTCACCACCGTCTACCAGCACAGATACGCAGTATTTT CASSPPSTSTDTQYF
TRBJ1-1 NA NA TRBV5-5 TGTGCCAGCAGCTTAACAGGTGATTCCTTGAACACTGAAGCTTTCTTT CASSLTGDSLNTEAFF
TRBJ1-6 NA NA TRBV27 TGTGCCAGCAGGGAGGGTGCTTCACCCCTCCACTTT CASREGASPLHF
TRBJ1-4 TRBD1 NA TRBV28 TGTGCCAGCAGTTCAGGACAGGGGAAGGAAAAACTGTTTTTT CASSSGQGKEKLFF
TRBJ2-1 NA NA TRBV5-1 TGCGCCAGCAGCCCCTACCCGCGGGATGAGCAGTTCTTC CASSPYPRDEQFF
TRBJ1-2 NA NA TRBV30 TGTGCCTGGAGTGTAGGCAGCTCCTTCTATGGCTACACCTTC CAWSVGSSFYGYTF
TRBJ1-2 TRBD1 NA TRBV19 TGTGCCAGTAGTGGGACAGGGCGGACCTATGGCTACACCTTC CASSGTGRTYGYTF
TRBJ2-5 NA NA TRBV5-1 TGCGCCAGCCAAGCCGGGACCGGCGGAGAGACCCAGTACTTC CASQAGTGGETQYF
TRBJ2-2 TRBD1 few TRBV5-1 TGCGCCAGCAGCATCGGACAGGGGGCGTCGGGGGAGCTGTTTTTT CASSIGQGASGELFF
TRBJ2-7 TRBD2 NA TRBV9 TGTGCCAGCAGCGTAGGTACTAGCGCTACCTACGAGCAGTACTTC CASSVGTSATYEQYF
TRBJ1-1 NA few TRBV18 TGTGCCAGCTCACCATCAGGACAGTTCACTGAAGCTTTCTTT CASSPSGQFTEAFF
TRBJ1-5 NA NA TRBV28 TGTGCCAGCAGGGCGGAGGGTGCCGTTCAGCCCCAGCATTTT CASRAEGAVQPQHF